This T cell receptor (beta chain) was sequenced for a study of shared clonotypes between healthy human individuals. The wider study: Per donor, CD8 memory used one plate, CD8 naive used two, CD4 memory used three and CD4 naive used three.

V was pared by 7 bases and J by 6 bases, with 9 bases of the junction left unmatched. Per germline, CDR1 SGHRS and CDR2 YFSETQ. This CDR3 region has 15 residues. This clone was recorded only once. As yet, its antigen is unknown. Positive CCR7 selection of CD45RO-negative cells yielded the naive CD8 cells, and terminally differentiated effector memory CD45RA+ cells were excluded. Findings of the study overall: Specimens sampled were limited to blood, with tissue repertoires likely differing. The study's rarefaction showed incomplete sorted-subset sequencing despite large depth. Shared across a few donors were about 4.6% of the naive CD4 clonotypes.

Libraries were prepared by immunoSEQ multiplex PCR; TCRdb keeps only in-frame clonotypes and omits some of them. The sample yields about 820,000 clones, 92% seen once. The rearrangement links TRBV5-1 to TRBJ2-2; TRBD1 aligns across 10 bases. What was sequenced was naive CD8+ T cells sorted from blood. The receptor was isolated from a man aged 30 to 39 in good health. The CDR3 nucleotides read TGCGCCAGCCAGGGGGGACAGGGGAATCCCGGGGAGCTGTTTTTT. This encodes CASQGGQGNPGELFF. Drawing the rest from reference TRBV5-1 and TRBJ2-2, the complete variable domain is KAGVTQTPRYLIKTRGQQVTLSCSPISGHRSVSWYQQTPGQGLQFLFEYFSETQRNKGNFPGRFSGRQFSNSRSEMNVSTLELGDSALYLCASQGGQGNPGELFFGEGSRLTVL.